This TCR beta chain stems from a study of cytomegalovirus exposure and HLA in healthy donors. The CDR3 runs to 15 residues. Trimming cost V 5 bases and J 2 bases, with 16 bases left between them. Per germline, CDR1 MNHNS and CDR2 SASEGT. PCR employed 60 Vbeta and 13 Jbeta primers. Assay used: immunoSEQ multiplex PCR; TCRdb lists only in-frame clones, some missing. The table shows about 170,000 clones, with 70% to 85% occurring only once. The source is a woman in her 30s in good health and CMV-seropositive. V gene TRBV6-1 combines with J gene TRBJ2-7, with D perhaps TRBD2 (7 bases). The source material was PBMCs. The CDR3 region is CASSPLGGGAYEQYF. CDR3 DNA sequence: TGTGCCAGCAGTCCCTTAGGGGGAGGGGCCTACGAGCAGTACTTC.